These 17 T cell receptor beta chains were sequenced from one sample in a study of molecular identifiers for immune sequencing clone quantification (dated by TCRdb to the late 2010s). The library was obtained by PCR. Instrument on record: NextSeq 500. TCRdb ran its own pipeline on the public reads, namely fastp trimming at Q25 and MiXCR clone calling, and kept in-frame beta chains. One record per CDR3 amino acid sequence lists the most common genes and DNA. The table for this sample lists over 550,000 distinct CDR3 sequences; approximately 24% of them were counted only once. The ten biggest clones cover about 0.84% of the sample. Specimen: naive CD8+ T cells from blood, with Jurkat cell RNA spiked in. What this sample's cell subset or site label stands for: FACS-sorted CD8+CD4-CCR7+CD45RA+ naive T cells. These receptors were obtained from a human donor in good health. Some libraries in this study had Jurkat cell RNA spiked in.

With regard to this clonotype: This may be a read error: a much more frequent sequence differs by one nucleotide. The CDR3 ends on some other residue instead of the conserved phenylalanine or tryptophan, so this is likely a read error. The V gene is TRBV27, the J gene TRBJ2-3; 8 nucleotides line up with TRBD2. V dropped 2 bases and J dropped 2; count of bases not matched to a gene: 6. The CDR3 spans 16 residues. Germline V gene lookup returns CDR1 MNHEY and CDR2 SMNVEV (reference sequence). The CDR3 DNA follows: TGTGCCAGCAGTTTAGAGGTAGCGGGGAACACAGATACGCAGTATTCT. Its protein is CASSLEVAGNTDTQYS.

With respect to this clonotype: This may be a read error, as it is one base from a much larger clone. The J gene is TRBJ2-1, the V gene TRBV7-8; D unresolved. V was cut by 1 base and J by 0 bases, with 10 bases left in between. The CDR3 consists of 16 residues. Germline V gives CDR1 SGHVS, CDR2 FQNEAQ. The CDR3 loop reads CASSLEWGYSYNEQFF. CDR3 nucleotides: TGTGCCAGCAGCTTAGAGTGGGGTTACTCCTACAATGAGCAGTTCTTC.

This chain connects TRBV24-1 to TRBJ2-3; 14 bases are shared with TRBD2. Trimming removed 5 bases from V and 2 bases from J; junction bases left unmatched: 5. The CDR3 contains 17 residues. The germline V gene encodes CDR1 KGHDR and CDR2 SFDVKD. CDR3 bases: TGTGCCACCAGTGTCCGGACTAGCGGGAGGATCACAGATACGCAGTATTTT. This sequence encodes CATSVRTSGRITDTQYF.

For this clonotype: Just one base apart from a much larger clone, this may be a read error. V and J are TRBV6-6 and TRBJ1-5; no clear D gene. Germline V gene data show CDR1 as MNHNY and CDR2 as SVGAGI (reference sequence). Trimming shortened V by 9 bases and J by 5 bases, and 20 bases separated the two germline ends. This CDR3 is 15 amino acids long. This chain's CDR3 is CARTLDRPDDQPQHF. The CDR3 nucleotides read TGTGCCAGAACCCTAGACCGTCCCGATGATCAGCCCCAGCATTTT.

At least ten counts were recorded for this clonotype. CDR3 DNA: TGCAGTGCATGGCCGGGCTTTCGGCACGAGCAGTACTTC. Its protein is CSAWPGFRHEQYF. J is TRBJ2-7 and V is TRBV20-1; no reliable D call. This CDR3 comprises 13 residues. V lost 6 bases and J lost 5, with 17 bases in between. Germline-derived CDR1 and CDR2 are DFQATT and SNEGSKA (reference sequence).

The V gene is TRBV12-3 or TRBV12-4, the J gene TRBJ2-1; D is undetermined. The CDR3 runs to 11 residues. Trimming removed 5 bases from V and 13 bases from J, with 12 bases in between. CDR3 nucleotide sequence: TGTGCCAGCAGTCCCGCCCAATTCCAGTTCTTC. This encodes CASSPAQFQFF.

The chain is built from TRBV19 and TRBJ2-3; D uncertain. CDR1 and CDR2 from the germline V gene are LNHDA and SQIVND (reference sequence). Trimming pared 5 bases from V and 3 bases from J, leaving 15 bases between. This CDR3 is built from 15 residues. CDR3 DNA sequence: TGTGCCAGTAGTCCGACCCCCCGGTCTACAGATACGCAGTATTTT. The encoded protein is CASSPTPRSTDTQYF.

At least ten counts were recorded for this clonotype. The V and J genes are TRBV4-1 and TRBJ1-1, with D perhaps matching TRBD1 (5 bases). V lost 3 bases to trimming and J lost 4 bases, with 9 bases between them. Germline V gives CDR1 MGHRA, CDR2 YSYEKL. The CDR3 runs 13 residues. CDR3 region: CASSQLQGTEAFF. The CDR3 DNA follows: TGCGCCAGCAGCCAGCTCCAGGGCACTGAAGCTTTCTTT.

The chain employs TRBV30 and TRBJ2-3, with D perhaps matching TRBD1 (5 bases). The CDR3 has 17 amino acids. V was shortened by 4 bases and J by 3 bases, with 23 bases between the two germline ends. The germline gives CDR1 GTSNPN, CDR2 SVGIG (reference sequence). This chain's CDR3 is CAWNGWSGRDRTDTQYF. The DNA for the CDR3 is TGTGCCTGGAACGGATGGAGTGGCAGGGATCGGACAGATACGCAGTATTTT.

As for this clonotype: No conserved phenylalanine or tryptophan ends this CDR3, so it is likely a read error. This chain joins TRBV27 and TRBJ1-6; 7 bases fit TRBD1. This CDR3 is 16 amino acids long. After removal of 10 bases from V and 8 bases from J, the junction contained 17 bases not matched to a gene. Germline V gene lookup returns CDR1 MNHEY and CDR2 SMNVEV (reference sequence). DNA for the CDR3: TGTGCCACCCGTACTGGGGACAGAACAATATATTCACCCCTCCACCTT. Encoded protein: CATRTGDRTIYSPLHL.

This clonotype was counted between two and nine times. The V gene is TRBV20-1, the J gene TRBJ1-2, with a possible D match to TRBD1 (6 bases). V dropped 1 base and J dropped 2 bases, with 17 bases sitting between them. The germline V gene has CDR1 DFQATT and CDR2 SNEGSKA (reference sequence). The CDR3 is made up of 16 amino acids. The CDR3 nucleotides are TGCAGTGCTAGAGTCCCATTCCCGGGGGGCAACTATGGCTACACCTTC. Translation gives CSARVPFPGGNYGYTF.

Concerning this clonotype itself: The germline gene is not matched at one end of the junction; a read error may be the cause. The V gene is TRBV6-2 or TRBV6-3, the J gene TRBJ1-2; 9 bases are shared with TRBD1. The CDR3 is 12 residues long. Germline loops: CDR1 MNHEY, CDR2 SVGEGT. DNA of the CDR3: TGTGCCAGCAGTTACTCGAGGGACAGGGCTAACTTC. Protein sequence: CASSYSRDRANF.

This clonotype appeared once. A much larger clone lies a single base off, so this may be a read error. The rearrangement links TRBV19 to TRBJ1-1, with D uncertain. CDR1 is LNHDA, CDR2 SQIVND, per germline (reference sequence). This CDR3 is 15 amino acids long. The CDR3 coding sequence is TGTGCCGGTAGTATTTCGCGTTGGGGGAACACTGAAGCTTTCTTT. This codes for CAGSISRWGNTEAFF. Full variable domain (remainder filled in from reference TRBV19 and TRBJ1-1): DGGITQSPKYLFRKEGQNVTLSCEQNLNHDAMYWYRQDPGQGLRLIYYSQIVNDFQKGDIAEGYSVSREKKESFPLTVTSAQKNPTAFYLCAGSISRWGNTEAFFGQGTRLTVV.

The V call is TRBV7-9, the J call TRBJ2-1; 12 bases line up with TRBD1. The CDR3 has 17 residues. The germline gives CDR1 SEHNR, CDR2 FQNEAQ (reference sequence). V dropped 4 bases and J dropped 9; count of bases not matched to a gene: 13. This chain's CDR3 is CASSSPPGTGGLSEQFF. CDR3 DNA: TGTGCCAGCAGCTCACCCCCCGGGACAGGGGGCCTTTCTGAGCAGTTCTTC. The full variable domain, in which reference TRBV7-9 and TRBJ2-1 provide the parts outside the CDR3, is DTGVSQNPRHKITKRGQNVTFRCDPISEHNRLYWYRQTLGQGPEFLTYFQNEAQLEKSRLLSDRFSAERPKGSFSTLEIQRTEQGDSAMYLCASSSPPGTGGLSEQFFGPGTRLTVL.

This clonotype was counted at least ten times. The chain recombines TRBV5-1 with TRBJ2-7, with 7 bases fitting TRBD1. CDR1 is SGHRS, CDR2 YFSETQ, per germline. V dropped 3 bases and J dropped 5; count of bases not matched to a gene: 8. The CDR3 has 14 amino acids. In DNA, the CDR3 is TGCGCCAGCAGCTCTGACAGGGAAAACGACGAGCAGTACTTC. This translates into CASSSDRENDEQYF.

This clonotype was detected a few times. V is TRBV20-1 and J is TRBJ2-5; TRBD2 matches 7 bases. Germline trimming cut 0 bases from V and 5 bases from J; bases unmatched to any gene: 9. Germline V gene sequence: CDR1 DFQATT, CDR2 SNEGSKA (reference sequence). The CDR3 spans 15 residues. The CDR3 is CSARDPPRGGETQYF. The CDR3 bases are TGCAGTGCTAGAGATCCCCCAAGGGGAGGGGAGACCCAGTACTTC.

The genes are TRBV12-3 or TRBV12-4 and TRBJ1-2; the match to TRBD1 covers 7 bases. V trimming: 7 bases; J trimming: 5 bases; junction bases outside the gene matches: 7. The CDR3 runs 13 residues. CDR3 DNA sequence: TGTGCCAGCAAGTCCGGGACAGCTTATGGCTACACCTTC. It is translated as CASKSGTAYGYTF.